This TCR beta chain was identified during a study of T-cell reconstitution after alpha-beta-depleted transplantation in children. Molecular barcoding with unique molecular identifiers was used for the TCRbeta library. TCRdb ran MiXCR on the PCR reads and lists one entry per CDR3 protein. The data hold approximately 430,000 distinct CDR3 sequences, with roughly 16% observed a single time. Trimming took 4 bases from V and 4 from J, leaving 15 bases between them. This CDR3 contains 15 residues. Per germline, CDR1 SGHRS and CDR2 YFSETQ. This clonotype was obtained from a boy younger than two who had a stem cell transplant for Wiskott-Aldrich syndrome, so the T cells may come from the graft donor. Here the sequenced sample was PBMCs, mostly from graft donor cells, taken 360 days after TCRalphabeta/CD19-depleted stem cell transplant. The chain recombines TRBV5-1 with TRBJ1-5; D is unclear. This chain's CDR3 is CASSPGWRKNQPQHF. In DNA form, the CDR3 reads TGCGCCAGCAGCCCGGGTTGGCGGAAAAATCAGCCCCAGCATTTT.